Described below is a single T cell receptor (beta chain) sequence and its context. These data are taken from a study of blood T cell repertoires in COVID-19. Background on the study: T cells, B-cell-depleted T cells, or PBMCs supplied cDNA or gDNA.

Authors' analysis steps: Cell counts per sample came from amplifying reference gene primers. The protocol was immunoSEQ multiplex PCR, while the TCRdb copy is restricted to in-frame clones and leaves out a portion. That table gives V, J and clone size, and the DNA gave D and trimming. The sample has tens of thousands of clones, 75% to 90% seen once. The CDR3 runs to 16 residues. The germline gives CDR1 SGHVS, CDR2 FQNEAQ. With V trimmed by 5 bases and J by 4 bases, 8 bases remained unmatched. The TCR comes from a man between 60 and 75 years old with acute or convalescent COVID-19. The chain uses TRBV7-8 and TRBJ2-3, with 11 bases fitting TRBD2. Sequenced input: peripheral blood. CDR3 sequence reads: CASSISTSGIADTQYF. As DNA, the CDR3 is TGTGCCAGCAGCATATCGACTAGCGGGATCGCAGATACGCAGTATTTT.